One sample yielded the 26 T cell receptor beta chains listed below, sequenced in a study of blood T cell repertoires in COVID-19 (dated by TCRdb to the early 2020s). The method behind the library was the immunoSEQ multiplex PCR assay. The table comes from immuneACCESS by way of TCRdb, which keeps in-frame sequences with V and J called. Part of the clones is missing from these tables; in studies checked, under half for an unresolved V gene and the rest for unknown reasons. The sample table records under 300,000 clones; about 83% of these occur just once. The leading ten clones occupy less than 4.5% of the sample. Sequenced: peripheral blood. Receptors originate from a man in his forties or fifties with acute or convalescent COVID-19.

The chain joins TRBV18 to TRBJ2-5, with a weak D call TRBD1 (5 bases). In germline, CDR1 is KGHSH, CDR2 LQKENI. Between the trimmed V and J ends, which lost 6 bases and 2 bases, there was a span of 10 bases. The CDR3 spans 13 residues. The CDR3, as DNA: TGTGCCAGCTCTGGGGCACAGCAAGAGACCCAGTACTTC. Protein: CASSGAQQETQYF.

The V gene is TRBV18, the J gene TRBJ2-5, with D maybe TRBD2 (5 bases). Trimming cost V 2 bases and J 2 bases, with 18 bases left between them. The CDR3 totals 17 residues. The germline V gene encodes CDR1 KGHSH and CDR2 LQKENI. CDR3 amino acids: CASSPARASGKQETQYF. CDR3 DNA: TGTGCCAGCTCACCAGCTAGGGCAAGCGGTAAACAAGAGACCCAGTACTTC.

The chain carries TRBV25-1 and TRBJ1-2, with a possible D match to TRBD1 (5 bases). V shed 5 bases and J shed 1 base, with 14 bases lying between them. This CDR3 spans 15 amino acids. Germline assignment: CDR1 MGHDK and CDR2 SYGVNS. The CDR3 here is CASSSSGGFNYGYTF. The CDR3 DNA sequence: TGTGCCAGCAGTTCCTCGGGGGGGTTTAACTATGGCTACACCTTC.

The rearrangement links TRBV19 to TRBJ1-4, with 9 nucleotides matching TRBD1. V gave up 4 bases and J gave up 7 bases; unmatched junction bases: 10. This CDR3 is 16 amino acids long. Germline loops: CDR1 LNHDA, CDR2 SQIVND (reference sequence). CDR3 in DNA: TGTGCCAGTAGTAACCCTACAGGGGGCGAGGCTGAAAAACTGTTTTTT. This gives the protein CASSNPTGGEAEKLFF. Together with reference TRBV19 and TRBJ1-4, the CDR3 gives the full variable domain: DGGITQSPKYLFRKEGQNVTLSCEQNLNHDAMYWYRQDPGQGLRLIYYSQIVNDFQKGDIAEGYSVSREKKESFPLTVTSAQKNPTAFYLCASSNPTGGEAEKLFFGSGTQLSVL.

The V call is TRBV14, the J call TRBJ1-2, with D perhaps TRBD1 (6 bases). There are 13 residues in the CDR3. In germline, CDR1 is SGHDN, CDR2 FVKESK. V lost 7 bases to trimming and J lost 7 bases, with 16 bases between them. This chain's CDR3 is CASTNQQGSGYTF. CDR3 in DNA: TGTGCCAGCACCAACCAACAGGGAAGTGGCTACACCTTC.

This chain connects TRBV5-6 to TRBJ1-5; the D is unclear. The germline V gene encodes CDR1 SGHDT and CDR2 YYEEEE. V was clipped by 1 base and J by 4 bases, with 15 bases between them. The CDR3 consists of 16 residues. CDR3 DNA sequence: TGTGCCAGCAGCTTGAAGGGAAGGGAGGTTAATCAGCCCCAGCATTTT. This encodes CASSLKGREVNQPQHF.

The rearrangement uses TRBV6-5 and TRBJ2-5; TRBD2 matches 7 bases. The V segment lost 5 bases and the J segment 5 bases; nucleotides outside the gene matches: 5. The CDR3 is 13 amino acids. The germline V gene has CDR1 MNHEY and CDR2 SVGAGI. The CDR3 sequence is CASSNYGGETQYF. In DNA form, the CDR3 reads TGTGCCAGCAGTAACTACGGGGGGGAGACCCAGTACTTC.

The chain combines TRBV2 with TRBJ1-4, with TRBD1 as a possible D gene (5 bases). The CDR3 totals 13 residues. V shed 7 bases and J shed 8 bases, with 14 bases lying between them. Germline V CDR1 and CDR2: SNHLY, FYNNEI. The CDR3 is CASKPEGKEKLFF. The CDR3 DNA reads TGTGCCAGCAAACCGGAGGGGAAGGAAAAACTGTTTTTT.

The sample holds one count of this clone. V is TRBV5-4 and J is TRBJ2-6; 8 nucleotides match TRBD1. From germline, CDR1 is SGHNT and CDR2 YYREEE (reference sequence). The CDR3 is 18 residues long. Trimming at V came to 2 bases and at J to 3 bases, leaving 10 bases not matched to a gene. The CDR3 protein is CASSFSAGGAGGANVLTF. In nucleotides, the CDR3 is TGTGCCAGCAGCTTCTCTGCAGGGGGCGCTGGTGGGGCCAACGTCCTGACTTTC.

Only one count was recorded for this clone. The J gene is TRBJ2-1, the V gene TRBV10-2; D not resolved. The CDR3 has 16 residues. The V end lost 7 bases, the J end lost 0 bases, and 16 bases lay between the germline ends. CDR1 is WSHSY, CDR2 SAAADI, per germline. The DNA for the CDR3 is TGCGCCAGCATCTTTCAGGCTACCCGCTCCTACAATGAGCAGTTCTTC. This encodes CASIFQATRSYNEQFF.

The chain couples TRBV27 to TRBJ2-4; TRBD1 agrees at 10 bases. The V and J ends lost 3 bases and 6 bases, in that order; junction bases with no gene match: 2. Germline CDR1 reads MNHEY; CDR2 reads SMNVEV (reference sequence). CDR3 length: 14 residues. The CDR3 bases are TGTGCCAGCAGTTTGGGACAGGGGAGAAACATTCAGTACTTC. This translates into CASSLGQGRNIQYF.

The chain recombines TRBV5-5 with TRBJ2-7; 7 bases align to TRBD1. Germline lookup yields CDR1 SGHKS and CDR2 YYEKEE (reference sequence). The V gene end was trimmed by 4 bases and the J gene end by 4 bases; junction bases not matched to a gene: 5. This CDR3 contains 13 residues. This chain's CDR3 is CASSARDRYEQYF. CDR3 in DNA: TGTGCCAGCAGCGCCCGGGACAGATACGAGCAGTACTTC. The whole variable domain, filled in from reference TRBV5-5 and TRBJ2-7, reads DAGVTQSPTHLIKTRGQQVTLRCSPISGHKSVSWYQQVLGQGPQFIFQYYEKEERGRGNFPDRFSARQFPNYSSELNVNALLLGDSALYLCASSARDRYEQYFGPGTRLTVT.

This clone is a singleton in its sample. The gene calls are TRBV7-9 and TRBJ2-7; perhaps TRBD1 as D (6 bases). With 2 bases removed from V and 6 bases from J, the gap between germline ends came to 17 bases. This CDR3 has 15 residues. Germline values: CDR1 SEHNR, CDR2 FQNEAQ (reference sequence). Written as DNA, the CDR3 is TGTGCCAGCAGCTTAAGCCAAGCAGGGGCGGGCGAGCAGTACTTC. Amino acid sequence: CASSLSQAGAGEQYF.

The V call is TRBV6-5, the J call TRBJ1-1; the D gene is possibly TRBD1 (6 bases). The CDR3 consists of 15 residues. The germline gives CDR1 MNHEY, CDR2 SVGAGI. Trimming left V 7 bases short and J 1 base short, with 16 bases between. CDR3 residues: CASNRGAGRNTEAFF. The CDR3 DNA reads as TGTGCCAGCAACCGGGGGGCCGGGAGGAACACTGAAGCTTTCTTT.

The V gene is TRBV11-2, the J gene TRBJ2-7, with 9 positions matching TRBD1. Trimming cost V 0 bases and J 3 bases; bases outside gene matches: 3. The CDR3 loop spans 15 amino acids. From germline, CDR1 is SGHAT and CDR2 FQNNGV. The CDR3 loop is CASSLEGTGNYEQYF. The CDR3 nucleotides are TGTGCCAGCAGCTTAGAAGGGACAGGGAACTACGAGCAGTACTTC. Full variable domain (rest looked up from reference TRBV11-2 and TRBJ2-7): EAGVAQSPRYKIIEKRQSVAFWCNPISGHATLYWYQQILGQGPKLLIQFQNNGVVDDSQLPKDRFSAERLKGVDSTLKIQPAKLEDSAVYLCASSLEGTGNYEQYFGPGTRLTVT.

The chain couples TRBV5-4 to TRBJ2-7; 7 bases fit TRBD2. V shed 0 bases and J 6 bases; nucleotides not matched to a gene: 3. This CDR3 has 13 amino acids. CDR1 SGHNT and CDR2 YYREEE come from the germline V gene (reference sequence). The CDR3 nucleotides are TGTGCCAGCAGCTTGGTGGGGGGGGGCGAGCAGTACTTC. This encodes CASSLVGGGEQYF.

The gene calls are TRBV5-1 and TRBJ1-3; 11 bases are shared with TRBD1. Germline-derived CDR1 and CDR2 are SGHRS and YFSETQ. CDR3 length: 18 residues. V trimming: 2 bases; J trimming: 0 bases; junction bases outside the gene matches: 7. CDR3 loop: CASSFRTGGDFSGNTIYF. CDR3 sequence (DNA): TGCGCCAGCAGCTTTCGGACAGGGGGCGATTTCTCTGGAAACACCATATATTTT.

The rearrangement links TRBV12-3 or TRBV12-4 to TRBJ1-2, with TRBD1 identical over 9 bases. CDR3 size: 13 residues. After removal of 8 bases from V and 2 bases from J, the junction contained 3 bases not matched to a gene. CDR3 region: CASAGTGNYGYTF. The CDR3 coding sequence is TGTGCCAGCGCCGGGACAGGGAACTATGGCTACACCTTC.

The chain links TRBV6-5 to TRBJ2-1; TRBD2 matches at 10 bases. The V and J ends lost 7 bases and 7 bases, in that order; junction bases with no gene match: 7. Germline V gives CDR1 MNHEY, CDR2 SVGAGI. The CDR3 is made up of 14 amino acids. The CDR3 nucleotides read TGTGCCAGCAACGGACTAGCGGCCATAAATGAGCAGTTCTTC. Translated, it gives CASNGLAAINEQFF.

V is TRBV2 and J is TRBJ2-1; TRBD2 agrees at 7 bases. Germline V gives CDR1 SNHLY, CDR2 FYNNEI. The CDR3 totals 15 residues. V was clipped by 3 bases and J by 8 bases; unmatched bases: 10. CDR3 in amino acids: CASSDRRTRKYEQFF. The CDR3 DNA is TGTGCCAGCAGTGATCGGCGGACTAGGAAGTATGAGCAGTTCTTC.

The chain recombines TRBV19 with TRBJ1-3, with TRBD1 matching 7 bases. This CDR3 has 16 amino acids. Germline V gene sequence: CDR1 LNHDA, CDR2 SQIVND (reference sequence). Trimming removed 3 bases from V and 7 bases from J; junction bases left unmatched: 12. CDR3 nucleotides: TGTGCCAGTAGTATTGGGGAAGGGGGCATTAGGAACACCATATATTTT. It translates to CASSIGEGGIRNTIYF.

This chain links TRBV6-2 or TRBV6-3 with TRBJ1-1, with 8 bases aligning to TRBD1. Germline CDR1 and CDR2: MNHEY and SVGEGT. This CDR3 has 16 residues. Losses at the gene ends were 0 bases for V and 4 bases for J; bases not matched to a gene: 7. The CDR3 reads CASSYSQGALPTEAFF. For the CDR3, the DNA is TGTGCCAGCAGTTACTCTCAGGGGGCGCTTCCCACTGAAGCTTTCTTT.

The chain links TRBV6-5 to TRBJ2-3; 13 bases line up with TRBD2. Per the germline V gene, CDR1 is MNHEY and CDR2 is SVGAGI. The CDR3 sequence is 15 residues long. V shed 6 bases, J shed 4 bases, and the junction held 4 bases outside the gene matches. CDR3 sequence (DNA): TGTGCCAGCAGACAACTAGCGGGAGGGGCAGATACGCAGTATTTT. This codes for CASRQLAGGADTQYF.

V and J are TRBV5-1 and TRBJ1-6; 11 bases align to TRBD1. The CDR3 runs 16 residues. V shed 0 bases and J 6 bases; nucleotides not matched to a gene: 2. Germline V gives CDR1 SGHRS, CDR2 YFSETQ. CDR3 residues: CASSLAGTGGNSPLHF. The CDR3 DNA is TGCGCCAGCAGCTTGGCCGGGACAGGGGGTAATTCACCCCTCCACTTT. The complete variable domain, with remaining parts taken from reference TRBV5-1 and TRBJ1-6, reads KAGVTQTPRYLIKTRGQQVTLSCSPISGHRSVSWYQQTPGQGLQFLFEYFSETQRNKGNFPGRFSGRQFSNSRSEMNVSTLELGDSALYLCASSLAGTGGNSPLHFGNGTRLTVT.

The chain recombines TRBV19 with TRBJ1-2; D unclear. Trimming removed 4 bases at V and 0 bases at J, with 15 bases between. Germline V gene data show CDR1 as LNHDA and CDR2 as SQIVND (reference sequence). The CDR3 is made up of 16 amino acids. The CDR3 DNA follows: TGTGCCAGTAGTACAACCAGACAAAAAGCTAACTATGGCTACACCTTC. Its translation is CASSTTRQKANYGYTF.

This clone was found once. The chain combines TRBV6-5 with TRBJ2-7; 7 nucleotides line up with TRBD2. This CDR3 has 14 residues. Unmatched junction bases numbered 11, after V lost 8 bases and J lost 4 bases. Germline V gene sequence: CDR1 MNHEY, CDR2 SVGAGI. The CDR3: CASHTGGRPYEQYF. CDR3 DNA sequence: TGTGCCAGCCATACGGGAGGACGTCCGTACGAGCAGTACTTC.